These 26 T cell receptor beta chains came from one sample sequenced in a study. MiXCR, run by TCRdb on the RT-PCR reads, gives a single entry per CDR3 protein. Of about 680,000 distinct CDR3 sequences listed, 14% are singletons. Specimen: memory CD4+ T cells from blood. The receptors stem from a female donor in good health, serving as a healthy control.

The CDR3: CASSGYPTGETEAFF. CDR3 sequence (DNA): TGTGCCAGCAGCGGGTACCCGACAGGAGAAACTGAAGCTTTCTTT. The chain carries TRBV21-1 and TRBJ1-1; TRBD1 is the table's D call and was not checked against the DNA. TRBV21-1 is a recognized pseudogene. This CDR3 is 15 amino acids long.

The chain uses TRBV20-1 and TRBJ2-1; TRBD2 matches 8 bases. Germline-derived CDR1 and CDR2 are DFQATT and SNEGSKA (reference sequence). CDR3 length equals 16 residues. Trimming at V came to 4 bases and at J to 3 bases, leaving 11 bases not matched to a gene. The CDR3 is CSAKKAGTSFYNEQFF. CDR3 nucleotide sequence: TGCAGTGCTAAGAAAGCCGGGACTAGTTTCTACAATGAGCAGTTCTTC.

In its sample, this clonotype was seen many times. The V call is TRBV5-1, the J call TRBJ2-1; 10 bases line up with TRBD2. CDR1 SGHRS and CDR2 YFSETQ come from the germline V gene. The CDR3 contains 15 residues. After removal of 4 bases from V and 1 base from J, the junction contained 2 bases not matched to a gene. CDR3 protein: CASSQTSGSYNEQFF. The CDR3 DNA is TGCGCCAGCAGCCAGACTAGCGGGTCCTACAATGAGCAGTTCTTC.

This clonotype has at least ten counts. The rearrangement uses TRBV10-3 and TRBJ2-1; TRBD2 might be the D (6 bases). V gave up 8 bases and J gave up 7 bases, with 15 bases separating them. The CDR3 is made up of 13 amino acids. Per the germline V gene, CDR1 is ENHRY and CDR2 is SYGVKD. CDR3 amino acids: CAIQEGGTNEQFF. In DNA, the CDR3 is TGTGCCATCCAAGAGGGAGGTACGAATGAGCAGTTCTTC.

This clonotype occurred a few times. The chain has TRBV6-1 and TRBJ1-5; possible D gene TRBD1, 5 bases. This CDR3 is built from 14 residues. Trimming took 4 bases from V and 4 from J, leaving 11 bases between them. The germline V gene has CDR1 MNHNS and CDR2 SASEGT. CDR3 bases: TGTGCCAGCAGTGCGAACACAGGAAATCAGCCCCAGCATTTT. Translation gives CASSANTGNQPQHF.

V is TRBV20-1 and J is TRBJ2-6; D is unresolved. Between the trimmed V and J ends, which lost 0 bases and 1 base, there was a span of 10 bases. The germline gives CDR1 DFQATT, CDR2 SNEGSKA (reference sequence). The CDR3 contains 16 residues. In DNA, the CDR3 is TGCAGTGCTAGAGATCATGGTAGATCTGGGGCCAACGTCCTGACTTTC. It translates to CSARDHGRSGANVLTF.

This clonotype was seen many times. V gene TRBV27 combines with J gene TRBJ1-2; 9 bases align to TRBD1. Unmatched junction bases numbered 5, after V lost 5 bases and J lost 4 bases. Germline lookup yields CDR1 MNHEY and CDR2 SMNVEV (reference sequence). This CDR3 has 14 amino acids. The CDR3 sequence: CASSKGDRVYGYTF. In nucleotides, the CDR3 is TGTGCCAGCAGTAAGGGGGACAGGGTCTATGGCTACACCTTC.

In this sample, this clonotype turned up many times. The gene calls are TRBV5-1 and TRBJ2-4; 8 bases are a match to TRBD1. Germline V gene data show CDR1 as SGHRS and CDR2 as YFSETQ. Losses at the gene ends were 4 bases for V and 6 bases for J; bases not matched to a gene: 18. The CDR3 has 18 residues. The CDR3 region is CASSSLPGGPGLVNIQYF. CDR3 bases: TGCGCCAGCAGCAGCCTACCAGGGGGCCCGGGTCTCGTAAACATTCAGTACTTC. Supplemented by reference TRBV5-1 and TRBJ2-4, the full variable domain reads KAGVTQTPRYLIKTRGQQVTLSCSPISGHRSVSWYQQTPGQGLQFLFEYFSETQRNKGNFPGRFSGRQFSNSRSEMNVSTLELGDSALYLCASSSLPGGPGLVNIQYFGAGTRLSVL.

The rearrangement links TRBV27 to TRBJ1-6, with a weak D call TRBD1 (6 bases). The CDR3 runs to 15 residues. Per the germline V gene, CDR1 is MNHEY and CDR2 is SMNVEV (reference sequence). The ends were cut back, 3 bases at V and 6 bases at J, with 12 bases in the middle. The DNA of the CDR3 is TGTGCCAGCAGTTTTGAGGACAGTGCTAATTCACCCCTCCACTTT. This translates into CASSFEDSANSPLHF.

This clonotype was seen more than once but under ten times. The J gene is TRBJ2-5, the V gene TRBV7-8, with D perhaps TRBD2 (6 bases). V was cut by 2 bases and J by 0 bases, with 10 bases left in between. The CDR3 consists of 15 residues. Germline values: CDR1 SGHVS, CDR2 FQNEAQ. The CDR3 loop reads CASSLLAQYQETQYF. The CDR3 DNA is TGTGCCAGCAGCTTACTAGCGCAGTACCAAGAGACCCAGTACTTC. The full variable domain, completed using reference TRBV7-8 and TRBJ2-5, is GAGVSQSPRYKVAKRGQDVALRCDPISGHVSLFWYQQALGQGPEFLTYFQNEAQLDKSGLPSDRFFAERPEGSVSTLKIQRTQQEDSAVYLCASSLLAQYQETQYFGPGTRLLVL.

V is TRBV4-2 and J is TRBJ2-1; 9 bases are shared with TRBD2. This CDR3 contains 18 residues. Germline assignment: CDR1 LGHNA and CDR2 YNFKEQ. Losses at the gene ends were 0 bases for V and 2 bases for J; bases not matched to a gene: 8. The chain's CDR3 is CASSQEPALAGTYNEQFF. In DNA, the CDR3 is TGTGCCAGCAGCCAAGAACCCGCCCTAGCGGGAACCTACAATGAGCAGTTCTTC.

This clonotype came up a few times. The rearrangement joins TRBV7-2 to TRBJ2-7; D might be TRBD2 (6 bases). Germline-derived CDR1 and CDR2 are SGHTA and FQGNSA. The CDR3 sequence is 16 residues long. Between the trimmed V and J ends, which lost 1 base and 1 base, there was a span of 14 bases. This CDR3 is CASSLGSTGVSYEQYF. CDR3 bases: TGTGCCAGCAGCTTAGGTTCTACGGGAGTTTCCTACGAGCAGTACTTC.

The genes are TRBV2 and TRBJ1-2; 8 bases align to TRBD1. CDR1 and CDR2 (germline): SNHLY, FYNNEI. This CDR3 is 13 amino acids long. The J segment lost 7 bases and the V segment lost 2 bases, leaving 3 bases of the junction unmatched. CDR3 nucleotide sequence: TGTGCCAGCAGTGAAATGACAGGGGTTGGCTACACCTTC. Residues: CASSEMTGVGYTF.

This clonotype has a handful of counts. The chain has TRBV20-1 and TRBJ1-2; the match to TRBD1 covers 8 bases. V lost 3 bases and J lost 3; bases outside the gene matches: 15. The CDR3 length is 17 residues. Germline CDR1 is DFQATT and CDR2 is SNEGSKA (reference sequence). The CDR3, as DNA: TGCAGTGCTAGTGGCCAGGGGGCGACTACTAACTACTATGGCTACACCTTC. Protein: CSASGQGATTNYYGYTF.

This clonotype was found many times. This CDR3 is CSARAPVAGGTDTQYF. CDR3 coding DNA: TGCAGTGCTAGAGCCCCAGTGGCGGGGGGCACAGATACGCAGTATTTT. V and J are TRBV20-1 and TRBJ2-3, with 7 bases lining up with TRBD2. The germline CDR1 and CDR2 sequences are DFQATT and SNEGSKA (reference sequence). Trimming took 1 base from V and 1 from J; bases not matched to a gene: 8. The CDR3 is 16 residues long.

The rearrangement joins TRBV20-1 to TRBJ1-2; D may be TRBD1 (6 bases). Germline CDR1 reads DFQATT; CDR2 reads SNEGSKA (reference sequence). The CDR3 totals 11 residues. CDR3: CLQGIDYGYTF. The DNA of the CDR3 is TGCCTTCAGGGGATTGACTATGGCTACACCTTC.

This clonotype was seen at least ten times. The chain recombines TRBV12-3 or TRBV12-4 with TRBJ2-7; possibly TRBD2 for D (5 bases). The V gene lost 5 bases and the J gene lost 4 bases, with 12 bases spanning the gap. The CDR3 sequence is 13 residues long. The CDR3 sequence: CASSRTPLYEQYF. In nucleotides, the CDR3 is TGTGCCAGCAGTCGGACTCCTTTATACGAGCAGTACTTC.

This clonotype has at least ten counts. The chain is built from TRBV6-2 or TRBV6-3 and TRBJ2-1; 10 bases are shared with TRBD1. Germline V lookup: CDR1 MNHEY, CDR2 SVGEGT. The CDR3 contains 14 residues. The trim removed 5 bases at V and 8 bases at J, leaving 6 bases unmatched. CDR3 in DNA: TGTGCCAGCAGTCGACAGGGGGCTTTATATGAGCAGTTCTTC. It translates to CASSRQGALYEQFF.

There are a few counts of this clonotype. This sequence joins TRBV15 and TRBJ1-4; D uncertain. The CDR3 is 15 residues long. Germline-derived CDR1 and CDR2 are LNHNV and YYDKDF (reference sequence). Trimming pared 0 bases from V and 4 bases from J, leaving 9 bases between. CDR3 sequence (DNA): TGTGCCACCAGCAGAGATTTTGGGTTTAATGAAAAACTGTTTTTT. Protein sequence: CATSRDFGFNEKLFF.

With respect to this clonotype: A read error may account for a junction end that differs from germline. The chain combines TRBV20-1 with TRBJ2-7; TRBD2 matches 7 bases. The CDR3 is 16 residues long. CDR1 DFQATT and CDR2 SNEGSKA come from the germline V gene (reference sequence). The CDR3 region is CSAGDTQRGRNNEQYF. The CDR3 DNA reads as TGCAGTGCTGGAGACACGCAGCGGGGAAGAAACAATGAGCAGTACTTC.

This chain connects TRBV6-5 to TRBJ1-5; TRBD1 agrees at 11 bases. The CDR3 sequence is 15 residues long. Losses at the gene ends were 6 bases for V and 6 bases for J; bases not matched to a gene: 7. The germline V gene has CDR1 MNHEY and CDR2 SVGAGI. The CDR3 nucleotides are TGTGCCAGCAGCCATGGACAGGGGGCCTCTCAGCCCCAGCATTTT. It yields the protein CASSHGQGASQPQHF.

The rearrangement joins TRBV6-5 to TRBJ1-5, with D possibly being TRBD1 (6 bases). The CDR3 consists of 19 residues. Looked up from germline, CDR1 is MNHEY and CDR2 is SVGAGI. V lost 6 bases, J lost 1 base, and 25 bases lay in between. The chain's CDR3 is CASSILPTGRFMSNQPQHF. CDR3 coding DNA: TGTGCCAGCAGCATTCTACCAACAGGGAGGTTTATGAGCAATCAGCCCCAGCATTTT.

The rearrangement links TRBV20-1 to TRBJ2-1; TRBD1 agrees at 9 bases. The CDR3 sequence is 15 residues long. J was trimmed by 8 bases and V by 1 base; bases with no gene match: 9. CDR1 is DFQATT, CDR2 SNEGSKA, per germline (reference sequence). CDR3 sequence reads: CSARGVGTGNHEQFF. CDR3 bases: TGCAGTGCTAGAGGCGTGGGGACAGGGAACCATGAGCAGTTCTTC.

The chain links TRBV9 to TRBJ2-7; 12 positions match TRBD2. This CDR3 has 16 residues. In germline, CDR1 is SGDLS, CDR2 YYNGEE. V lost 0 bases and J lost 5; bases outside the gene matches: 6. CDR3 region: CASSVAPTSGRNEQYF. The CDR3 DNA sequence: TGTGCCAGCAGCGTAGCCCCGACTAGCGGGAGAAACGAGCAGTACTTC. Filled out from reference TRBV9 and TRBJ2-7, the complete variable domain reads DSGVTQTPKHLITATGQRVTLRCSPRSGDLSVYWYQQSLDQGLQFLIQYYNGEERAKGNILERFSAQQFPDLHSELNLSSLELGDSALYFCASSVAPTSGRNEQYFGPGTRLTVT.

This clonotype was found a few times. The V gene is TRBV7-3, the J gene TRBJ2-5; D gene unclear. V was shortened by 5 bases and J by 5 bases, with 18 bases between the two germline ends. CDR1 is SGHTA and CDR2 is FQGTGA in the germline V gene. The CDR3 is made up of 15 amino acids. CDR3 sequence reads: CASSPMSRSKETQYF. The DNA of the CDR3 is TGTGCCAGCAGCCCGATGTCTAGGTCAAAGGAGACCCAGTACTTC.

The CDR3: CASSSGQGSTEPQHF. As DNA, the CDR3 is TGTGCCAGCAGTTCCGGACAGGGTTCGACAGAGCCCCAGCATTTT. The chain is built from TRBV6-2 or TRBV6-3 and TRBJ1-5, with 8 nucleotides matching TRBD1. With V trimmed by 4 bases and J by 8 bases, 10 bases remained unmatched. This CDR3 region has 15 residues. The V gene's germline CDR1 is MNHEY and CDR2 SVGEGT.